The 19 T cell receptor beta chains presented below share a single source sample, sequenced in a study of graft-versus-host responses after intestinal transplantation. Repertoires were generated with immunoSEQ multiplex PCR, while TCRdb's copy carries only in-frame clones and drops some. The sample carries nearly 90,000 clones, 80% to 85% recorded once. These TCRs are of unknown antigen specificity. Sequenced material: unstimulated CD8+ T cells sorted from spleen or lymph node cells, taken before intestinal transplant. These receptor sequences come from a human donor who received an intestinal transplant.

This sequence joins TRBV18 and TRBJ2-1; no reliable D call. Germline CDR1 reads KGHSH; CDR2 reads LQKENI. CDR3 size: 18 residues. The V gene lost 1 base and the J gene lost 0 bases, with 16 bases spanning the gap. The CDR3: CASSPLTTPTGSYNEQFF. For the CDR3, the DNA is TGTGCCAGCTCACCACTTACCACTCCTACTGGCTCCTACAATGAGCAGTTCTTC. The variable domain in full, with the rest retrieved from reference TRBV18 and TRBJ2-1, is NAGVMQNPRHLVRRRGQEARLRCSPMKGHSHVYWYRQLPEEGLKFMVYLQKENIIDESGMPKERFSAEFPKEGPSILRIQQVVRGDSAAYFCASSPLTTPTGSYNEQFFGPGTRLTVL.

V and J are TRBV6-6 and TRBJ2-3; 9 nucleotides line up with TRBD2. CDR3 length: 15 amino acids. Germline V gives CDR1 MNHNY, CDR2 SVGAGI (reference sequence). V dropped 4 bases and J dropped 4; count of bases not matched to a gene: 6. The CDR3 coding sequence is TGTGCCAGCAGTTGGCGCGGGGGGGCCTCAGATACGCAGTATTTT. Its protein is CASSWRGGASDTQYF.

This clone has just a few counts. The chain recombines TRBV4-2 with TRBJ2-1; 15 bases fit TRBD2. The CDR3 contains 18 residues. Trimming at V came to 1 base and at J to 2 bases, leaving 3 bases not matched to a gene. The germline V gene encodes CDR1 LGHNA and CDR2 YNFKEQ. This chain's CDR3 is CASSQGTSGRGPYNEQFF. DNA for the CDR3: TGTGCCAGCAGCCAAGGGACTAGCGGGAGGGGGCCCTACAATGAGCAGTTCTTC.

This chain connects TRBV19 to TRBJ2-7, with 8 positions matching TRBD2. V shed 3 bases and J 5 bases; nucleotides not matched to a gene: 6. CDR3 size: 14 residues. CDR1 LNHDA and CDR2 SQIVND come from the germline V gene (reference sequence). The CDR3 bases are TGTGCCAGTAGTATCTCCGGGACTAGTGACGAGCAGTACTTC. It yields the protein CASSISGTSDEQYF.

The chain is built from TRBV28 and TRBJ1-1, with D hard to call. V lost 2 bases and J 0 bases, leaving 4 bases between the germline ends. Germline V CDR1 and CDR2: MDHEN, SYDVKM. The CDR3 has 13 residues. In DNA, the CDR3 is TGTGCCAGCAGTTTAGGACTGAACACTGAAGCTTTCTTT. Its protein product is CASSLGLNTEAFF.

The CDR3 spells CASSVTGLSTEAFF. CDR3 nucleotides: TGTGCCAGCAGTGTAACAGGGTTGTCCACTGAAGCTTTCTTT. The chain is built from TRBV2 and TRBJ1-1; TRBD1 is a possible D gene (6 bases). Between the trimmed V and J ends, which lost 4 bases and 4 bases, there was a span of 13 bases. Germline values: CDR1 SNHLY, CDR2 FYNNEI. CDR3 length: 14 amino acids.

This chain uses TRBV10-1 with TRBJ2-3; D is perhaps TRBD1 (6 bases). CDR3 length equals 14 residues. Germline V gene data show CDR1 as WNHNN and CDR2 as SYGVQD (reference sequence). The V end was cut by 2 bases, the J end by 4 bases, with 10 bases between. CDR3 coding DNA: TGCGCCAGCAGTGAGACAGGGTACGCAGATACGCAGTATTTT. Encoded protein: CASSETGYADTQYF.

Regarding this clone: The sample holds other DNA sequences that translate to the same CDR3. The chain has TRBV27 and TRBJ2-1; perhaps TRBD2 as D (6 bases). Trimming removed 2 bases from V and 5 bases from J, with 13 bases in between. This CDR3 has 15 residues. Germline V gives CDR1 MNHEY, CDR2 SMNVEV (reference sequence). CDR3 region: CASSLGPPGDNEQFF. In DNA, the CDR3 is TGTGCCAGCAGTTTAGGGCCGCCGGGGGACAATGAGCAGTTCTTC.

The chain has TRBV25-1 and TRBJ1-1; weak D call: TRBD1 (5 bases). Deletions cut 7 bases from V and 6 bases from J, with 9 bases between. The CDR3 extends over 11 amino acids. CDR1 is MGHDK, CDR2 SYGVNS, per germline. The CDR3 DNA is TGTGCCAGCAAGTTGGGGGCTGAAGCTTTCTTT. Protein: CASKLGAEAFF.

J is TRBJ2-7 and V is TRBV29-1; 8 bases are a match to TRBD1. CDR1 is SQVTM, CDR2 ANQGSEA, per germline. This CDR3 comprises 13 residues. After removal of 6 bases from V and 4 bases from J, the junction contained 8 bases not matched to a gene. The CDR3 sequence is CSVKTGEEYEQYF. Here the CDR3 DNA reads TGCAGCGTCAAGACAGGGGAGGAGTACGAGCAGTACTTC.

On this clone: This sample also contains other DNA sequences that code for the same CDR3. The V and J genes are TRBV28 and TRBJ2-3; TRBD2 aligns across 10 bases. This CDR3 spans 21 amino acids. Germline CDR1 and CDR2: MDHEN and SYDVKM. The J segment lost 1 base and the V segment lost 0 bases, leaving 16 bases of the junction unmatched. CDR3 DNA sequence: TGTGCCAGCAGTTTATGCTTTCTATCGGGCCTAGCGGGAGTAGGCACAGATACGCAGTATTTT. This gives the protein CASSLCFLSGLAGVGTDTQYF.

The genes are TRBV2 and TRBJ2-7; TRBD1 matches at 7 bases. The CDR3 is made up of 17 amino acids. The V segment lost 4 bases and the J segment 3 bases; nucleotides outside the gene matches: 15. The germline V gene encodes CDR1 SNHLY and CDR2 FYNNEI. The CDR3 coding sequence is TGTGCCAGCAGTGGAGGGGACAGTGGGGTCCTACTCTACGAGCAGTACTTC. Protein product: CASSGGDSGVLLYEQYF.

The rearrangement links TRBV9 to TRBJ1-1, with D perhaps matching TRBD1 (6 bases). Germline-derived CDR1 and CDR2 are SGDLS and YYNGEE. The CDR3 loop spans 14 amino acids. V was clipped by 3 bases and J by 2 bases, with 11 bases between them. Written as DNA, the CDR3 is TGTGCCAGCAGCGCTTGGGGGCTTAACACTGAAGCTTTCTTT. Amino acid sequence: CASSAWGLNTEAFF.

This clone was picked up one time. The chain joins TRBV30 to TRBJ2-3; TRBD1 agrees at 7 bases. The CDR3 has 14 amino acids. J was trimmed by 7 bases and V by 4 bases; bases with no gene match: 11. Germline CDR1 is GTSNPN and CDR2 is SVGIG (reference sequence). CDR3: CAWTDRGGTNTQYF. CDR3 in DNA: TGTGCCTGGACCGATAGAGGGGGCACGAATACGCAGTATTTT.

This clone was detected only a few times. The chain is built from TRBV2 and TRBJ2-5; 12 positions agree with TRBD2. The length of the CDR3 is 16 residues. V lost 4 bases, J lost 1 base, and 4 bases stayed unmatched. The germline V gene has CDR1 SNHLY and CDR2 FYNNEI. CDR3 nucleotides: TGTGCCAGCAGTGTGGGACTAGCGGGCACCCAAGAGACCCAGTACTTC. It encodes CASSVGLAGTQETQYF.

This CDR3 reads CASSLSGANVLTF. CDR3 sequence (DNA): TGTGCCAGCAGCCTCTCTGGGGCCAACGTCCTGACTTTC. The rearrangement uses TRBV5-4 and TRBJ2-6; unclear D gene. Trimming took 4 bases from V and 0 from J, leaving 2 bases between them. The CDR3 contains 13 residues. CDR1 SGHNT and CDR2 YYREEE come from the germline V gene (reference sequence).

The V and J genes are TRBV5-4 and TRBJ2-7, with D perhaps matching TRBD2 (6 bases). CDR1 is SGHNT, CDR2 YYREEE, per germline (reference sequence). Deletions cut 2 bases from V and 2 bases from J, with 8 bases between. The CDR3 runs 13 residues. The CDR3 DNA follows: TGTGCCAGCAGCTTAGCGGGTACCTACGAGCAGTACTTC. As protein: CASSLAGTYEQYF. The full variable domain, completed using reference TRBV5-4 and TRBJ2-7, is ETGVTQSPTHLIKTRGQQVTLRCSSQSGHNTVSWYQQALGQGPQFIFQYYREEENGRGNFPPRFSGLQFPNYSSELNVNALELDDSALYLCASSLAGTYEQYFGPGTRLTVT.

The rearrangement uses TRBV4-2 and TRBJ2-1; 9 positions match TRBD2. Trimming took 0 bases from V and 8 from J; bases not matched to a gene: 8. The V gene's germline CDR1 is LGHNA and CDR2 YNFKEQ. CDR3 size: 16 residues. The CDR3 DNA reads TGTGCCAGCAGCCAAGAAGCGGGTAGCGGGAGTTATGAGCAGTTCTTC. Translation gives CASSQEAGSGSYEQFF.

This clone has only one observation. The chain combines TRBV2 with TRBJ1-1, with 9 bases matching TRBD1. Per the germline V gene, CDR1 is SNHLY and CDR2 is FYNNEI. This CDR3 spans 14 amino acids. The trim removed 10 bases at V and 1 base at J, leaving 7 bases unmatched. In nucleotides, the CDR3 is TGTGCCAAGACGGGACAGGGAGGGAACACTGAAGCTTTCTTT. Encoded protein: CAKTGQGGNTEAFF.